The present TCR beta chain was sequenced within a study of blood T cell repertoires in COVID-19. Study-wide background: Samples of COVID-19 (acute and convalescent) were obtained from the United States, Italy and Spain.

TCRdb keeps only in-frame clones here, not all; method: immunoSEQ multiplex PCR. This sample carries about 75,000 clones, approximately 90% of them seen once, and the ten largest clones take roughly a fifth. Sequencing used peripheral blood. The clonotype comes from a human donor in a cohort sampled during active COVID-19.

The CDR3 DNA is TGTGCCAGCAGTTGGTCAGGGATAGATAACTATGGCTACACCTTC. Its protein is CASSWSGIDNYGYTF. The chain couples TRBV27 to TRBJ1-2; D possibly corresponds to TRBD1 (5 bases). The germline CDR1 and CDR2 sequences are MNHEY and SMNVEV (reference sequence). Trimming took off 4 bases at V and 1 base at J, with 13 bases between the two ends. CDR3 length equals 15 residues.